This T cell receptor beta chain was identified in a study of blood T cell repertoires in COVID-19. Study at large: The United States, Italy and Spain supplied acute and convalescent COVID-19 samples.

Produced via immunoSEQ multiplex PCR; TCRdb's table is partial and in-frame only. The sample lists some 200,000 clones, approximately 84% occurring once. Trimming stripped 3 bases from V and 5 bases from J, with 10 bases between. The CDR3 has 12 residues. Looked up from germline, CDR1 is GTSNPN and CDR2 is SVGIG (reference sequence). V usage is TRBV30 and J usage is TRBJ2-5, with a tentative D call TRBD2 (5 bases). Sequencing input: peripheral blood. The origin of this receptor is a woman aged 30 to 39 who had recovered from COVID-19. The CDR3 is CAWRPGGETQYF. The DNA for the CDR3 is TGTGCCTGGAGGCCGGGCGGGGAGACCCAGTACTTC.